This section outlines one TCR beta chain sequence together with its context. This entry belongs to a study of cytomegalovirus exposure and HLA in healthy donors. Trimming took 6 bases from V and 1 from J; bases not matched to a gene: 7. From germline, CDR1 is LNHNV and CDR2 YYDKDF (reference sequence). This CDR3 is 15 amino acids long. It was with 60 Vbeta and 13 Jbeta primers that the PCR ran. Sequenced by immunoSEQ multiplex PCR; TCRdb stores in-frame clones only, minus some. The sample includes some 170,000 clones, around 69% of them seen just once. The sample was PBMCs. The rearrangement joins TRBV15 to TRBJ2-3; TRBD2 matches 7 bases. The origin of this receptor is a woman aged 30 to 39 in good health and CMV-seronegative. The CDR3 sequence is CATSARREGTDTQYF. CDR3 DNA sequence: TGTGCCACCAGTGCTCGTCGGGAGGGCACAGATACGCAGTATTTT.